Reported below is one T cell receptor beta chain. The record originates from a study of cytomegalovirus exposure and HLA in healthy donors. Losses at the gene ends were 6 bases for V and 5 bases for J; bases not matched to a gene: 4. This CDR3 is built from 13 residues. Germline CDR1 reads MNHEY; CDR2 reads SVGAGI. The method was immunoSEQ multiplex PCR; TCRdb's version includes in-frame clones alone and lacks a portion of them. The sample holds approximately 98,000 clones; almost 96% are singletons and the top ten take under 0.75%. The TCR comes from a woman aged 18-29 years in good health and CMV-seronegative. The V and J genes are TRBV6-5 and TRBJ1-1; 9 bases align to TRBD1. The sequenced sample consisted of PBMCs. CDR3 protein: CASSLDRGTEAFF. CDR3 in DNA: TGTGCCAGCAGCCTGGACAGGGGAACTGAAGCTTTCTTT.